This TCR beta chain was captured by sequencing in a study of T cell clusters in autoimmune cytopenias. For the study at large: The median distinct TRB clonotype count was about 2,400 per sample, from a median roughly 52,000 reads.

TRB was amplified from approximately 250 ng of peripheral blood genomic DNA per sample. The CDR3 runs 13 residues. The germline CDR1 and CDR2 sequences are GTSNPN and SVGIG (reference sequence). By frequency, this clonotype is medium-sized. TRB rearrangements were amplified by touch-down multiplex PCR with mixed TRB-A/B primers. One entry per CDR3 protein, without DNA, is what TCRdb gives after re-calling the multiplex PCR reads. The specimen's table records several thousand distinct CDR3 sequences. The same sample was also used in a study of T cell repertoires in aging, cancer and after chemotherapy. That source reports: Around 10 million TCR reads were in the whole dataset. Age-matched healthy donors had significantly more diverse, less clonal blood TCR repertoires than untreated cancer patients. Rebound thymic output was suggested by rising median generation probability during chemotherapy in each cancer cohort.

The sequencing input was peripheral blood. This chain connects TRBV30 to TRBJ1-2; TCRdb designates TRBD1, a call that cannot be tested without DNA. This receptor was obtained from a human donor with an autoimmune cytopenia or autoimmune hepatitis (not recorded which). CDR3 sequence: CAWSVRTGYGYTF. Full variable domain (outside the CDR3, taken from reference TRBV30 and TRBJ1-2): SQTIHQWPATLVQPVGSPLSLECTVEGTSNPNLYWYRQAAGRGLQLLFYSVGIGQISSEVPQNLSASRPQDRQFILSSKKLLLSDSGFYLCAWSVRTGYGYTFGSGTRLTVV.